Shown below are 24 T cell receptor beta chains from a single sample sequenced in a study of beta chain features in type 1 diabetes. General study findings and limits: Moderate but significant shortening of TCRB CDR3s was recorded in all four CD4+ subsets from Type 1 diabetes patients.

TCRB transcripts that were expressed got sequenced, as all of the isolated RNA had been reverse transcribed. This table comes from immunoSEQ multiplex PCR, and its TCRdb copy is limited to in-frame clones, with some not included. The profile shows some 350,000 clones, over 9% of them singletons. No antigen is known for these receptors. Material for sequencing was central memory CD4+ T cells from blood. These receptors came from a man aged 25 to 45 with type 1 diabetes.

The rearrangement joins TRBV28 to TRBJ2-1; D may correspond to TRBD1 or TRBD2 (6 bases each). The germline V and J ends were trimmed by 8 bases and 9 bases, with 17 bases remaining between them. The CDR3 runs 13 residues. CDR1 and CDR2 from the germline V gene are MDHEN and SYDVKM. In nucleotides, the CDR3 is TGTGCCAGCCAAGGGGGGTATGCTCTTGAGCAGTTCTTC. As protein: CASQGGYALEQFF. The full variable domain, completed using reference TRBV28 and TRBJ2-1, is DVKVTQSSRYLVKRTGEKVFLECVQDMDHENMFWYRQDPGLGLRLIYFSYDVKMKEKGDIPEGYSVSREKKERFSLILESASTNQTSMYLCASQGGYALEQFFGPGTRLTVL.

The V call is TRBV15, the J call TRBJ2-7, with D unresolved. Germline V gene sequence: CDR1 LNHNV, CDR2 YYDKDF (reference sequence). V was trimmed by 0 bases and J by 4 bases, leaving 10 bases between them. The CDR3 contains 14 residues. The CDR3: CATSRDTALYEQYF. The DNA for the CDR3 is TGTGCCACCAGCAGAGATACGGCATTATACGAGCAGTACTTC.

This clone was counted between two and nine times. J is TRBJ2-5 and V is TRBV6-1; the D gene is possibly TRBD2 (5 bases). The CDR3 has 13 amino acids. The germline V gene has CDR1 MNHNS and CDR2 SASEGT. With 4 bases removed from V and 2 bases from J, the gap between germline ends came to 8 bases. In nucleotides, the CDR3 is TGTGCCAGCAGTGTCACGGGACAAGAGACCCAGTACTTC. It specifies CASSVTGQETQYF.

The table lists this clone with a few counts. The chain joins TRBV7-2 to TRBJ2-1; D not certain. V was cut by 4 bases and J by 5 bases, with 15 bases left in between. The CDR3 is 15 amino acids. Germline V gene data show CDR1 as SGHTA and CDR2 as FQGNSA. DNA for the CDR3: TGTGCCAGCAGCTCACCCACGGCAGATAACAATGAGCAGTTCTTC. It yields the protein CASSSPTADNNEQFF.

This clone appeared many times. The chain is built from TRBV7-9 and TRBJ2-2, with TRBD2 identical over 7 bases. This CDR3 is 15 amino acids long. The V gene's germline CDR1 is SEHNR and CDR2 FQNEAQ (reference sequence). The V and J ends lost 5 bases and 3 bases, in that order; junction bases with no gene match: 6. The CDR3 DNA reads TGTGCCAGCAGCACTGGACTAGTTGACACCGGGGAGCTGTTTTTT. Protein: CASSTGLVDTGELFF.

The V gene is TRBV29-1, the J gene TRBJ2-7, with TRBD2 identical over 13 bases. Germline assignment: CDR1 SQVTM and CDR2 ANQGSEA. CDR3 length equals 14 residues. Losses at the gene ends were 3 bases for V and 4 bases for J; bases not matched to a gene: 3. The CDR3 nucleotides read TGCAGCGTTGATGGACTAGCGGGAGTTTACGAGCAGTACTTC. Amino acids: CSVDGLAGVYEQYF.

CDR3 loop: CASSTRENNEQFF. The CDR3 DNA follows: TGTGCCAGCAGCACTAGAGAGAACAATGAGCAGTTCTTC. The chain recombines TRBV11-2 with TRBJ2-1; possible D gene TRBD2, 5 bases. V was cut by 5 bases and J by 5 bases, with 10 bases left in between. Germline loops: CDR1 SGHAT, CDR2 FQNNGV. The CDR3 covers 13 residues.

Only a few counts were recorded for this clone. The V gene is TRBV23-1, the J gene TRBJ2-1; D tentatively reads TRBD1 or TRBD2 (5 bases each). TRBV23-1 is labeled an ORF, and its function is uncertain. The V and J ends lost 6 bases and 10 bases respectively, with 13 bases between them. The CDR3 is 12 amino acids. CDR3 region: CASSQPWGEQFF. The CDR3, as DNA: TGCGCCAGCAGCCAGCCCTGGGGGGAGCAGTTCTTC.

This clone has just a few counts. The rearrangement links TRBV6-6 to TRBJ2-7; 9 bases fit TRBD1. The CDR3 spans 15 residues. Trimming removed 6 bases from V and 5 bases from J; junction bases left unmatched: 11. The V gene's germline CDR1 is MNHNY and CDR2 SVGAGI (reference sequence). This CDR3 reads CASSGGDRAGNEQYF. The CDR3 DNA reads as TGTGCCAGCAGCGGCGGGGACAGGGCGGGAAACGAGCAGTACTTC.

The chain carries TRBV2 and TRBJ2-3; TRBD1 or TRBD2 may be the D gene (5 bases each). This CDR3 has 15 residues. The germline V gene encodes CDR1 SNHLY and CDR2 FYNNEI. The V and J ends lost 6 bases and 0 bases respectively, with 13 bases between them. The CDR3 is CASRLRDQSTDTQYF. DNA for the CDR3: TGTGCCAGCAGGCTCCGGGACCAAAGCACAGATACGCAGTATTTT.

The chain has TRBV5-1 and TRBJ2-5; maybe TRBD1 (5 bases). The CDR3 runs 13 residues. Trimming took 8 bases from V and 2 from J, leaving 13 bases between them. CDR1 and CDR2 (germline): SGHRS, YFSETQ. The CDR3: CASHQGLQETQYF. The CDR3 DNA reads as TGCGCCAGTCACCAGGGCCTACAAGAGACCCAGTACTTC. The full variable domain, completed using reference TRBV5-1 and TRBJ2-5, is KAGVTQTPRYLIKTRGQQVTLSCSPISGHRSVSWYQQTPGQGLQFLFEYFSETQRNKGNFPGRFSGRQFSNSRSEMNVSTLELGDSALYLCASHQGLQETQYFGPGTRLLVL.

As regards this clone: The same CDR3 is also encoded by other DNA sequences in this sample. The CDR3 region has the DNA TGTGCCAGCAGCCGGGCAAGGGAGGAGACCCAGTACTTC. Protein sequence: CASSRAREETQYF. The chain couples TRBV11-2 to TRBJ2-5; D may be TRBD2 (5 bases). The V and J ends lost 5 bases and 5 bases respectively, with 12 bases between them. CDR1 and CDR2 (germline): SGHAT, FQNNGV. CDR3 length equals 13 residues.

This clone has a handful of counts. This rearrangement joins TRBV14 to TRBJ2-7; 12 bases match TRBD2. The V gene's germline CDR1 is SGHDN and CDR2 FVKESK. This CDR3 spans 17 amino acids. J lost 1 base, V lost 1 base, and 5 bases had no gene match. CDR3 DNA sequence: TGTGCCAGCAGCCAAGGACTAGCGGGAGTGGCGTCCTACGAGCAGTACTTC. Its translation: CASSQGLAGVASYEQYF.

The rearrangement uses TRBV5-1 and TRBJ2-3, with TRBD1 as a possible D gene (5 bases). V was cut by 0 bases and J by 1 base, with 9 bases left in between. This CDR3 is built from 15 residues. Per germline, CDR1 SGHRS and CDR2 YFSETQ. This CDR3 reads CASSLGTQRTDTQYF. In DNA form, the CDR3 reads TGCGCCAGCAGCTTGGGGACACAACGCACAGATACGCAGTATTTT. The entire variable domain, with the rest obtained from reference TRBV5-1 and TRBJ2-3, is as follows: KAGVTQTPRYLIKTRGQQVTLSCSPISGHRSVSWYQQTPGQGLQFLFEYFSETQRNKGNFPGRFSGRQFSNSRSEMNVSTLELGDSALYLCASSLGTQRTDTQYFGPGTRLTVL.

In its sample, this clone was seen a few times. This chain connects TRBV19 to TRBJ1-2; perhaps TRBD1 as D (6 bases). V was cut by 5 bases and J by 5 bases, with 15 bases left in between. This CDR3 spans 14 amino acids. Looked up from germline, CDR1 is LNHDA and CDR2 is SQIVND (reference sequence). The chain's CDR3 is CASSPGQSGYGYTF. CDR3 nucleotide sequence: TGTGCCAGTAGTCCAGGACAGTCGGGTTATGGCTACACCTTC.

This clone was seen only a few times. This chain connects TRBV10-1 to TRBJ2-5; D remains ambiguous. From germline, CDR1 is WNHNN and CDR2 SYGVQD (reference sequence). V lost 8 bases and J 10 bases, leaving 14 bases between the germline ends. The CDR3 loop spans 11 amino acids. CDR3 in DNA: TGCGCCAGCGGAGAAATGGGAATCCAGTACTTC. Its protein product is CASGEMGIQYF.

This CDR3 reads CASSYSTGVFYEQYF. DNA of the CDR3: TGTGCCAGCAGTTACTCGACGGGGGTGTTCTACGAGCAGTACTTC. J is TRBJ2-7 and V is TRBV6-5; tentative D call: TRBD2 (6 bases). V shed 0 bases and J shed 3 bases, with 12 bases lying between them. In germline, CDR1 is MNHEY, CDR2 SVGAGI. This CDR3 is built from 15 residues.

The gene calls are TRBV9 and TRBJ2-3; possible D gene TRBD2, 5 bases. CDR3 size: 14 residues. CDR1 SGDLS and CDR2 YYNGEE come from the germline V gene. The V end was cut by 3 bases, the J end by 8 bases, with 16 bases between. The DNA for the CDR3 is TGTGCCAGCAGCGGGAGGCCCGGTCCAGGTACGCAGTATTTT. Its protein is CASSGRPGPGTQYF.

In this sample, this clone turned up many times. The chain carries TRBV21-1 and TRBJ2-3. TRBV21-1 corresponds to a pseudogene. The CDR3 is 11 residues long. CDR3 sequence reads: CASSIPDTQYF. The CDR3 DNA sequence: TGTGCCAGCAGCATCCCAGATACGCAGTATTTT.

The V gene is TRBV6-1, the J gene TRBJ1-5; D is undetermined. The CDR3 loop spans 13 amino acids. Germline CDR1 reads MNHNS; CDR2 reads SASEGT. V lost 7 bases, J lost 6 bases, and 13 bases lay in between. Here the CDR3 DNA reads TGTGCCAGCACCAAGGAGGTCCGTCAGCCCCAGCATTTT. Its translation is CASTKEVRQPQHF.

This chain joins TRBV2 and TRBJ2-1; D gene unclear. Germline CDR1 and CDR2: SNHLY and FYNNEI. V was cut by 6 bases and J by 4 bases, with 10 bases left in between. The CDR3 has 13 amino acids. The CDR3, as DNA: TGTGCCAGCAGGAAAGACACTTACAATGAGCAGTTCTTC. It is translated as CASRKDTYNEQFF.

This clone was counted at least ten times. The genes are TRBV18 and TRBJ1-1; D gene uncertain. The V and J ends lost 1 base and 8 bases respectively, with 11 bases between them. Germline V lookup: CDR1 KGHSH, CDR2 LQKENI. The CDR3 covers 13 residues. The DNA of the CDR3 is TGTGCCAGCTCACCACTTTTGGCAGAAGAAGCTTTCTTT. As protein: CASSPLLAEEAFF.

CDR3 sequence (DNA): TGTGCCAGCACACGACAGGGGCTGGACACTGAAGCTTTCTTT. Translation: CASTRQGLDTEAFF. V is TRBV25-1 and J is TRBJ1-1; 8 nucleotides agree with TRBD1. V trimming: 7 bases; J trimming: 3 bases; junction bases outside the gene matches: 7. The CDR3 has 14 residues. Germline CDR1 MGHDK, CDR2 SYGVNS.

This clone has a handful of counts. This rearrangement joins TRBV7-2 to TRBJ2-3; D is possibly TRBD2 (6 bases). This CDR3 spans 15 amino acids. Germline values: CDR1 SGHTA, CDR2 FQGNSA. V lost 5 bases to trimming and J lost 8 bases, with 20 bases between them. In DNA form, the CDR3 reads TGTGCCAGCAGCCCCCAAGGGGACTCTCCCCGTACGCAGTATTTT. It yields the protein CASSPQGDSPRTQYF.